Below, one TCR beta chain is given with its context. Its antigen is still unknown. Germline CDR1 is KGHDR and CDR2 is SFDVKD. V was shortened by 7 bases and J by 3 bases, with 12 bases between the two germline ends. CDR3 size: 14 residues. The data were obtained in a study of blood T cells in healthy people across ages. For the second PCR, which ran for about 6 to 11 cycles, a sample-barcoded 5' primer and a J-beta primer mix were used. TCRdb reanalysed the 5' RACE reads using MiXCR and keeps one entry per CDR3 protein. Among about 1 million distinct CDR3 sequences listed, around 45% were seen once. Study results and caveats: Diversity was higher, and naive CD4+ cells more numerous, in long-lived donors than in aged donors.

The source is a woman between 55 and 75 years old in good health. This sequence joins TRBV24-1 and TRBJ1-5; no clear D. Sequenced sample: blood. The CDR3 loop is CATSKDGVNQPQHF. The CDR3 nucleotides are TGTGCCACCAGCAAGGACGGTGTCAATCAGCCCCAGCATTTT.